This TCR beta chain derives from a study of OX40 agonist ivuxolimab in advanced cancers. The method was immunoSEQ multiplex PCR; TCRdb's version includes in-frame clones alone and lacks a portion of them. The repertoire consists of 100,000 or so clones, with 84% occurring once and the leading ten covering 5.5%. Systemic immunosuppression or autoimmune disease history was grounds to exclude patients. This CDR3 contains 15 residues. The V end lost 4 bases, the J end lost 0 bases, and 12 bases lay between the germline ends. The germline gives CDR1 SQVTM, CDR2 ANQGSEA. The chain is built from TRBV29-1 and TRBJ1-4; no reliable D call. This TCR derives from an adult with an advanced solid tumor such as melanoma, head and neck, liver or kidney cancer. Sequenced here: CD4+ or CD8+ T cells sorted from blood, sampled in a trial of the OX40 agonist ivuxolimab. The DNA for the CDR3 is TGCAGCGTTGGGAGTTCGTACGCAACTAATGAAAAACTGTTTTTT. This translates into CSVGSSYATNEKLFF.